This TCR beta chain was recorded in a study of blood T cell repertoires in COVID-19 (dated by TCRdb to 2018 to 2020). In terms of the full investigation: Collaborator samples came from the United States, Italy and Spain and covered acute and convalescent phases of COVID-19. The material from the prospective study consisted of cDNA or gDNA derived from T cells, B-cell-depleted T cells, or PBMCs. Where available, HLA class I and class II types were taken from metadata supplied by the sample provider and were not determined by assay-based typing. The repertoires were made available in a free public database intended to serve as a resource for research on the immune response to SARS-CoV-2. A de-identified subject ID, COVID-19 status, age in years and sex were almost always included in the sample metadata. The samples were drawn from two sources: the first 160 participants of the ongoing ImmuneRACE study, and 1,254 subjects contributed by 6 global collaborators. Deeply sampled blood TCRbeta repertoires from subjects exposed to, actively infected with, or recovered from COVID-19 were included in the dataset. The paper as a whole reports these results and caveats: The amount of clinical and demographic metadata varied by source and participant and was provided uncurated.

In the prospective study, participants were about 18 to 95 years old, resided in about two dozen geographic areas of the United States, and were enrolled through a virtual design. Cohort assignment in the prospective study relied on participant-reported clinical history from a screening survey and a study questionnaire. Recovered participants in ImmuneRACE Cohort 3 were defined as having two consecutive negative NP/OP PCR tests, clearance from a healthcare professional, or resolution of symptoms. Each participant in the prospective study had whole blood, serum and a nasopharyngeal or oropharyngeal swab collected by mobile phlebotomists. Over a roughly two-month period, participants in the prospective study had the option of providing additional blood draws and questionnaires. Blood samples from the prospective study were shipped frozen or at room temperature prior to DNA extraction. The immunoSEQ Assay, a bias-controlled multiplex PCR, was used to amplify TCRbeta CDR3 regions from genomic DNA. Per the source publication's procedure: Within the assay, amplification of reference gene primers was used to estimate how many nucleated cells each sample contained. To quantify the absolute abundance of each unique TCRbeta CDR3 rearrangement, sequence reads were collapsed and filtered. For each sample, productive Simpson clonality was calculated as the square root of Simpson's diversity index across productive rearrangements. TCRdb retrieved this table from immuneACCESS and kept in-frame rearrangements only. Not all clones are present; in checked studies, unresolved V genes account for under half, and no reason is known for the remainder. That table is the source of V, J and clone size, and D and trimming were worked out from the DNA. In all, the sample holds over 150,000 clones, and roughly 85% of those were seen once. The ten largest account for 5% to 7.5% of the sample.

CDR1 is given as SGDLS and CDR2 as YYNGEE, both from the germline V gene. After removal of 4 bases from V and 10 bases from J, the junction retains 8 bases not matched to a gene. The CDR3, from cysteine to phenylalanine, totals 15 residues. The only DNA kept is the CDR3, 45 bases in frame from the first base. As regards this clone: Its antigen is not yet known. Nothing much larger sits one base from this clone, and base qualities are not available.

This TCR came from a middle-aged man who had recovered from COVID-19. The sequence links TRBV9 to TRBJ2-1, with 13 central nucleotides matching TRBD2. Sequenced material: PBMCs or T cells enriched from blood (not recorded which). The CDR3 has the sequence CASSPRLAGGFEQFF. The DNA sequence is TGTGCCAGCAGCCCTCGACTAGCGGGAGGCTTCGAGCAGTTCTTC.